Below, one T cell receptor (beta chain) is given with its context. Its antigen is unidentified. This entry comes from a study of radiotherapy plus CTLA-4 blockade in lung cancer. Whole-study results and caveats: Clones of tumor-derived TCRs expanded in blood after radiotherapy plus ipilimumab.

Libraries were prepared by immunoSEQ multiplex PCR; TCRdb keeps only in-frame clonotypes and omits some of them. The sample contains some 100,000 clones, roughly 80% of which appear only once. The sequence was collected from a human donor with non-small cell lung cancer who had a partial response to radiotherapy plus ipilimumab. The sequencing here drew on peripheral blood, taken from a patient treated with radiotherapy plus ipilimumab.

The CDR3 DNA reads as TGTGCCAGCACTATAGACAGCCTAGAAAACATTCAGTACTTC. Residues: CASTIDSLENIQYF. This chain connects TRBV2 to TRBJ2-4; D possibly corresponds to TRBD1 (5 bases). CDR3 size: 14 residues. Between the trimmed V and J ends, which lost 7 bases and 5 bases, there was a span of 15 bases. Germline-derived CDR1 and CDR2 are SNHLY and FYNNEI.